The 32 T cell receptor beta chains below come from one sample, sequenced in a study of response to subunit inactivated influenza vaccine. MiXCR, applied by TCRdb to the RT-PCR reads, yields one record per CDR3 protein. The data contain roughly 700,000 distinct CDR3 sequences, approximately 15% of them singletons. The sample in question was PBMCs from blood, obtained 14 days before vaccination. The source of these receptors is a man between 45 and 60 years old who received an inactivated influenza vaccine.

This clonotype was recorded a few times. The rearrangement uses TRBV2 and TRBJ2-7; a weak D match, TRBD1 (6 bases). CDR1 and CDR2 (germline): SNHLY, FYNNEI. V gave up 4 bases and J gave up 6 bases, with 16 bases separating them. The CDR3 spans 14 residues. The CDR3 DNA reads TGTGCCAGCAGTGGAGGGGGAAAGTCGGGCGAGCAGTACTTC. As protein: CASSGGGKSGEQYF.

Ten or more counts support this clonotype. The rearrangement links TRBV3-1 to TRBJ2-2; D unresolved. V shed 4 bases and J shed 1 base, with 7 bases lying between them. Germline V lookup: CDR1 LGHDT, CDR2 YNNKEL (reference sequence). The CDR3 extends over 14 amino acids. CDR3 region: CASSPGLNTGELFF. Written as DNA, the CDR3 is TGTGCCAGCAGCCCCGGATTGAACACCGGGGAGCTGTTTTTT. Combining the CDR3 with reference TRBV3-1 and TRBJ2-2 gives the whole variable domain DTAVSQTPKYLVTQMGNDKSIKCEQNLGHDTMYWYKQDSKKFLKIMFSYNNKELIINETVPNRFSPKSPDKAHLNLHINSLELGDSAVYFCASSPGLNTGELFFGEGSRLTVL.

This clonotype has only a few counts. The rearrangement uses TRBV6-1 and TRBJ1-2, with D hard to call. V lost 3 bases to trimming and J lost 2 bases, with 7 bases between them. Germline V gene sequence: CDR1 MNHNS, CDR2 SASEGT. This CDR3 contains 13 residues. The CDR3 is CASSDPLNYGYTF. The CDR3 DNA sequence: TGTGCCAGCAGTGATCCGCTAAACTATGGCTACACCTTC.

This clonotype has more than one count but fewer than ten. The J gene is TRBJ2-1, the V gene TRBV11-2, with a possible D match to TRBD1 (5 bases). V was trimmed by 1 base and J by 2 bases, leaving 15 bases between them. CDR3 length equals 17 residues. Germline CDR1 and CDR2: SGHAT and FQNNGV. The CDR3 loop reads CASSLVPGWGTYNEQFF. Written as DNA, the CDR3 is TGTGCCAGCAGCTTAGTTCCAGGCTGGGGCACCTACAATGAGCAGTTCTTC.

This clonotype came up a few times. The rearrangement uses TRBV5-5 and TRBJ1-4; no clear D gene. Germline CDR1 SGHKS, CDR2 YYEKEE (reference sequence). V was clipped by 0 bases and J by 0 bases, with 12 bases between them. The CDR3 has 17 amino acids. The CDR3 sequence: CASSLAPSTTTNEKLFF. The DNA for the CDR3 is TGTGCCAGCAGCTTGGCCCCTTCGACAACAACTAATGAAAAACTGTTTTTT.

The CDR3 here is CASIDRETGQPQHF. CDR3 sequence (DNA): TGTGCCAGCATAGACAGGGAAACCGGTCAGCCCCAGCATTTT. The J gene is TRBJ1-5, the V gene TRBV2; TRBD1 aligns across 7 bases. Germline V gives CDR1 SNHLY, CDR2 FYNNEI. J lost 6 bases, V lost 7 bases, and 9 bases had no gene match. The CDR3 length is 14 residues.

The chain carries TRBV15 and TRBJ1-4, with D maybe TRBD1 (5 bases). Trimming removed 7 bases at V and 4 bases at J, with 10 bases between. The CDR3 is 13 residues long. CDR1 and CDR2 from the germline V gene are LNHNV and YYDKDF (reference sequence). The CDR3 sequence: CATKGRNNEKLFF. The CDR3 DNA reads TGTGCCACCAAGGGGAGAAATAATGAAAAACTGTTTTTT.

The rearrangement joins TRBV9 to TRBJ1-1, with 8 bases aligning to TRBD1. The CDR3 has 16 residues. With 2 bases clipped from V and 4 bases from J, the junction kept 10 bases outside the gene matches. CDR1 SGDLS and CDR2 YYNGEE come from the germline V gene. The CDR3 bases are TGTGCCAGCAGCGTTCGACCGACCGGACAGGGCACTGAAGCTTTCTTT. Translated: CASSVRPTGQGTEAFF.

This clonotype was seen more than once but under ten times. The chain employs TRBV6-5 and TRBJ1-1; the D is unclear. V lost 8 bases and J 1 base, leaving 11 bases between the germline ends. CDR1 is MNHEY and CDR2 is SVGAGI in the germline V gene. The CDR3 covers 13 residues. Here the CDR3 reads CASGSRPNTEAFF. The CDR3 bases are TGTGCCAGCGGTTCACGGCCGAACACTGAAGCTTTCTTT.

This clonotype showed up just a few times. This chain joins TRBV27 and TRBJ1-4; possible D gene TRBD1, 6 bases. The germline V gene has CDR1 MNHEY and CDR2 SMNVEV (reference sequence). The V end lost 3 bases, the J end lost 7 bases, and 18 bases lay between the germline ends. The CDR3 extends over 16 amino acids. The CDR3 DNA sequence: TGTGCCAGCAGTTTTATAGATGGGGGCGGCGGTGAAAAACTGTTTTTT. Amino acid sequence: CASSFIDGGGGEKLFF.

A note on this clonotype: Relative to the germline gene, one junction end is altered; a read error may explain this. V usage is TRBV20-1 and J usage is TRBJ2-3, with D perhaps being TRBD1 or TRBD2 (5 bases each). Germline values: CDR1 DFQATT, CDR2 SNEGSKA (reference sequence). CDR3 length equals 16 residues. For the CDR3, the DNA is TGCCGTGCTTTTGGTTCAGGGACGGTCCGCACAGATACGCAGTATTTT. Amino acids: CRAFGSGTVRTDTQYF.

The table lists this clonotype with a few counts. The genes are TRBV29-1 and TRBJ2-2, with D tentatively TRBD1 (6 bases). Per germline, CDR1 SQVTM and CDR2 ANQGSEA. This CDR3 has 14 residues. Trimming left V 7 bases short and J 0 bases short, with 12 bases between. In DNA, the CDR3 is TGCAGCGCAAAAGCAGGGGCGAACACCGGGGAGCTGTTTTTT. Translating gives CSAKAGANTGELFF.

The V and J genes are TRBV7-2 and TRBJ2-5, with TRBD2 as a possible D gene (5 bases). V lost 1 base, J lost 5 bases, and 14 bases lay in between. Germline CDR1 and CDR2: SGHTA and FQGNSA. The CDR3 is made up of 15 amino acids. The CDR3, as DNA: TGTGCCAGCAGCTTAGGTTCACACCCGGGGGAGACCCAGTACTTC. It specifies CASSLGSHPGETQYF.

CDR3 amino acids: CATSLGWSDTQYF. The CDR3 bases are TGTGCCACCAGTCTGGGGTGGAGTGACACGCAGTATTTT. The chain has TRBV24-1 and TRBJ2-3; the D is unclear. CDR1 KGHDR and CDR2 SFDVKD come from the germline V gene. The CDR3 runs 13 residues. With 6 bases removed from V and 9 bases from J, the gap between germline ends came to 15 bases.

This rearrangement joins TRBV5-1 to TRBJ2-3; D is unclear. The CDR3 is 15 residues long. Germline V lookup: CDR1 SGHRS, CDR2 YFSETQ. The germline V and J ends were trimmed by 5 bases and 2 bases, with 15 bases remaining between them. CDR3 coding DNA: TGCGCCAGCAGTCAAGGGATTAAACCCACAGATACGCAGTATTTT. Translation: CASSQGIKPTDTQYF. Together with reference TRBV5-1 and TRBJ2-3, the CDR3 gives the full variable domain: KAGVTQTPRYLIKTRGQQVTLSCSPISGHRSVSWYQQTPGQGLQFLFEYFSETQRNKGNFPGRFSGRQFSNSRSEMNVSTLELGDSALYLCASSQGIKPTDTQYFGPGTRLTVL.

This chain connects TRBV4-2 to TRBJ2-2; 8 bases agree with TRBD2. With V trimmed by 2 bases and J by 5 bases, 10 bases remained unmatched. CDR1 is LGHNA and CDR2 is YNFKEQ in the germline V gene. This CDR3 contains 17 residues. CDR3: CASSQLGAGGTTGELFF. CDR3 sequence (DNA): TGTGCCAGCAGCCAACTGGGGGCGGGGGGCACTACCGGGGAGCTGTTTTTT.

V is TRBV4-3 and J is TRBJ2-1; D might be TRBD1 (7 bases). Germline CDR1 LGHNA, CDR2 YSLEER. V was pared by 5 bases and J by 8 bases, with 13 bases between. The length of the CDR3 is 13 residues. The CDR3 reads CASSGGGGDEQFF. CDR3 coding DNA: TGCGCCAGCAGCGGAGGGGGCGGTGATGAGCAGTTCTTC.

A few counts support this clonotype. The rearrangement joins TRBV20-1 to TRBJ2-7; TRBD1 aligns across 7 bases. Germline V CDR1 and CDR2: DFQATT, SNEGSKA (reference sequence). After removal of 0 bases from V and 3 bases from J, the junction contained 8 bases not matched to a gene. The CDR3 sequence is 15 residues long. CDR3: CSAREFGTANYEQYF. CDR3 sequence (DNA): TGCAGTGCTAGAGAATTTGGGACAGCGAACTACGAGCAGTACTTC.

The gene calls are TRBV20-1 and TRBJ2-1; 12 bases align to TRBD2. The CDR3 spans 16 residues. V dropped 4 bases and J dropped 3; count of bases not matched to a gene: 7. Germline CDR1 is DFQATT and CDR2 is SNEGSKA (reference sequence). CDR3 nucleotide sequence: TGCAGTGCTACGCTAGCGGGAGGGCCTATCTACAATGAGCAGTTCTTC. Translating gives CSATLAGGPIYNEQFF.

This clonotype was seen at least ten times. This chain uses TRBV12-3 or TRBV12-4 with TRBJ2-7; TRBD1 or TRBD2 may be the D gene (5 bases each). The V and J ends lost 3 bases and 3 bases respectively, with 18 bases between them. This CDR3 comprises 16 residues. The CDR3 here is CASSFSGSGSLYEQYF. The CDR3 DNA sequence: TGTGCCAGCAGTTTTTCGGGGTCAGGGTCCCTCTACGAGCAGTACTTC.

V usage is TRBV28 and J usage is TRBJ2-2; 8 positions match TRBD1. The CDR3 sequence is 14 residues long. Germline CDR1 is MDHEN and CDR2 is SYDVKM. V shed 5 bases, J shed 6 bases, and the junction held 5 bases outside the gene matches. For the CDR3, the DNA is TGTGCCAGCAGTCGACAGGGGTATCCCGGGGAGCTGTTTTTT. This sequence encodes CASSRQGYPGELFF.

The table lists this clonotype with a few counts. The chain uses TRBV12-3 or TRBV12-4 and TRBJ2-7; 10 nucleotides agree with TRBD2. The CDR3 is 14 amino acids. J lost 2 bases, V lost 6 bases, and 4 bases had no gene match. CDR3 sequence reads: CASRSGGATYEQYF. Here the CDR3 DNA reads TGTGCCAGCAGAAGCGGGGGGGCCACCTACGAGCAGTACTTC.

This clonotype was seen repeatedly, ten times or more. V gene TRBV20-1 combines with J gene TRBJ1-2; D remains ambiguous. V lost 4 bases and J 5 bases, leaving 11 bases between the germline ends. The V gene's germline CDR1 is DFQATT and CDR2 SNEGSKA (reference sequence). This CDR3 contains 12 residues. In DNA form, the CDR3 reads TGCAGTGCTAAAGTGGACCATTATGGCTACACCTTC. Encoded protein: CSAKVDHYGYTF.

This chain joins TRBV28 and TRBJ2-7; D may be TRBD1 or TRBD2 (5 bases each). V was clipped by 10 bases and J by 6 bases, with 19 bases between them. This CDR3 has 13 amino acids. Germline-derived CDR1 and CDR2 are MDHEN and SYDVKM. DNA of the CDR3: TGTGCCATGGGCCATGGGACCCGGGCCGAGCAGTACTTC. It codes for CAMGHGTRAEQYF.

The rearrangement links TRBV6-1 to TRBJ2-1; D remains ambiguous. Germline CDR1 is MNHNS and CDR2 is SASEGT. The V and J ends lost 4 bases and 2 bases respectively, with 9 bases between them. The CDR3 totals 14 residues. Written as DNA, the CDR3 is TGTGCCAGCAGTGCTGTGCGTACCTACAATGAGCAGTTCTTC. Translated, it gives CASSAVRTYNEQFF.

The CDR3 loop reads CSARVDGIYWTDTQYF. DNA of the CDR3: TGCAGTGCTAGGGTGGACGGTATTTATTGGACAGATACGCAGTATTTT. The rearrangement joins TRBV20-1 to TRBJ2-3; unclear D gene. Germline CDR1 DFQATT, CDR2 SNEGSKA (reference sequence). V shed 3 bases and J shed 3 bases, with 19 bases lying between them. CDR3 length equals 16 residues.

This clonotype has just a few counts. The chain links TRBV6-2 or TRBV6-3 to TRBJ2-1; tentatively, D is TRBD2 (5 bases). In germline, CDR1 is MNHEY, CDR2 SVGEGT. With 3 bases removed from V and 10 bases from J, the gap between germline ends came to 10 bases. The CDR3 is 12 amino acids. Here the CDR3 DNA reads TGTGCCAGCAGTTATCAGGACTGGGAGCAGTTCTTC. Translated, it gives CASSYQDWEQFF.

This clonotype turned up a few times. V is TRBV4-1 and J is TRBJ2-7, with 7 positions matching TRBD1. V lost 0 bases, J lost 4 bases, and 9 bases stayed unmatched. Germline CDR1 reads MGHRA; CDR2 reads YSYEKL. CDR3 length: 16 residues. CDR3 nucleotides: TGCGCCAGCAGCCAAGATTCTAGGACAGGCATTTACGAGCAGTACTTC. It specifies CASSQDSRTGIYEQYF.

V and J are TRBV9 and TRBJ2-7; TRBD2 matches 7 bases. The CDR3 has 15 amino acids. Germline CDR1 reads SGDLS; CDR2 reads YYNGEE. V was clipped by 3 bases and J by 4 bases; unmatched bases: 10. CDR3 protein: CASSARPGRGYEQYF. Here the CDR3 DNA reads TGTGCCAGCAGCGCCCGTCCAGGGCGGGGGTACGAGCAGTACTTC.

This chain connects TRBV10-3 to TRBJ2-5; 10 bases fit TRBD1. The length of the CDR3 is 14 residues. Germline CDR1 reads ENHRY; CDR2 reads SYGVKD. With 7 bases clipped from V and 3 bases from J, the junction kept 5 bases outside the gene matches. CDR3 residues: CAITPGTGEETQYF. The CDR3 nucleotides read TGTGCCATCACCCCCGGGACAGGGGAAGAGACCCAGTACTTC.

This clonotype was counted many times. V usage is TRBV3-1 and J usage is TRBJ2-4; 8 bases map to TRBD2. The CDR3 has 15 residues. Trimming took 1 base from V and 5 from J; bases not matched to a gene: 4. CDR1 LGHDT and CDR2 YNNKEL come from the germline V gene (reference sequence). CDR3 protein: CASSQAGGPENIQYF. Written as DNA, the CDR3 is TGTGCCAGCAGCCAAGCGGGGGGGCCGGAAAACATTCAGTACTTC.

This clonotype was seen more than once but under ten times. V is TRBV7-9 and J is TRBJ2-7; no clear D. V lost 7 bases to trimming and J lost 4 bases, with 14 bases between them. The CDR3 covers 13 residues. Germline CDR1 reads SEHNR; CDR2 reads FQNEAQ (reference sequence). CDR3 region: CASIQSLGYEQYF. CDR3 sequence (DNA): TGTGCCAGCATCCAGTCCCTGGGGTACGAGCAGTACTTC.